The subject of this entry is one TCR beta chain. Sequencing used immunoSEQ multiplex PCR; TCRdb keeps in-frame clones, though not all of them. The profile shows some 270,000 clones, approximately 84% of them singletons. This sample is drawn from a study of blood T cell repertoires in COVID-19. There are 11 residues in the CDR3. V lost 3 bases and J 10 bases, leaving 9 bases between the germline ends. The sequencing sample was made of peripheral blood. The chain is built from TRBV12-3 or TRBV12-4 and TRBJ1-1, with D uncertain. The sequence derives from a person aged 70 to 85 with COVID-19, enrolled during active disease. In DNA, the CDR3 is TGTGCCAGCAGTTTTCTATCCCGAGCTTTCTTT. It yields the protein CASSFLSRAFF.